Listed here are 23 T cell receptor beta chains from one sample, sequenced in a study of blood T cell repertoires in COVID-19. The table came from immunoSEQ multiplex PCR; TCRdb's copy has only in-frame clones and leaves some out. This repertoire shows 110,000 or so clones, roughly 88% found once; its top ten account for 7.5% to 9.5%. Sequences were obtained from peripheral blood. The receptors derive from a woman aged 70-85 years who had recovered from COVID-19.

The V and J genes are TRBV6-2 or TRBV6-3 and TRBJ2-3, with 9 bases matching TRBD2. J lost 2 bases, V lost 4 bases, and 10 bases had no gene match. The CDR3 has 17 residues. The germline V gene has CDR1 MNHEY and CDR2 SVGEGT. This CDR3 reads CASSSQLAGRHTDTQYF. The CDR3 DNA follows: TGTGCCAGCAGTTCCCAACTAGCGGGTCGCCACACAGATACGCAGTATTTT.

The chain carries TRBV13 and TRBJ2-5, with TRBD1 as a possible D gene (6 bases). The CDR3 runs 14 residues. CDR1 and CDR2 from the germline V gene are PRHDT and FYEKMQ (reference sequence). V dropped 5 bases and J dropped 5 bases, with 15 bases sitting between them. CDR3 DNA sequence: TGTGCCAGCAGCCCCTCCAGGGGTGCGGAGACCCAGTACTTC. This gives the protein CASSPSRGAETQYF. Using reference TRBV13 and TRBJ2-5 for the parts outside the CDR3, the full variable domain is AAGVIQSPRHLIKEKRETATLKCYPIPRHDTVYWYQQGPGQDPQFLISFYEKMQSDKGSIPDRFSAQQFSDYHSELNMSSLELGDSALYFCASSPSRGAETQYFGPGTRLLVL.

V is TRBV30 and J is TRBJ1-4; D might be TRBD1 (5 bases). Germline V gives CDR1 GTSNPN, CDR2 SVGIG (reference sequence). This CDR3 comprises 14 residues. Trimming took 2 bases from V and 0 from J, leaving 7 bases between them. The CDR3 coding sequence is TGTGCCTGGAGTAGGGGTGCAACTAATGAAAAACTGTTTTTT. Amino acids: CAWSRGATNEKLFF.

The chain joins TRBV2 to TRBJ1-2; no reliable D call. With 7 bases removed from V and 8 bases from J, the gap between germline ends came to 14 bases. This CDR3 has 12 amino acids. CDR1 is SNHLY and CDR2 is FYNNEI in the germline V gene. DNA for the CDR3: TGTGCCAGCAACCGACACCTGGAAGGCTACACCTTC. Amino acids: CASNRHLEGYTF.

CDR3 amino acids: CSVERGRGTEAFF. The CDR3 DNA reads TGCAGCGTTGAAAGGGGCAGGGGCACTGAAGCTTTCTTT. The chain carries TRBV29-1 and TRBJ1-1; D possibly corresponds to TRBD1 (6 bases). Deletions cut 2 bases from V and 4 bases from J, with 11 bases between. The germline V gene encodes CDR1 SQVTM and CDR2 ANQGSEA. This CDR3 region has 13 residues.

This chain connects TRBV18 to TRBJ2-1, with 15 positions matching TRBD2. V dropped 3 bases and J dropped 15; count of bases not matched to a gene: 9. Germline values: CDR1 KGHSH, CDR2 LQKENI. The CDR3 runs 15 residues. The CDR3 loop reads CASSPPGLAGGVGFF. CDR3 DNA: TGTGCCAGCTCACCTCCGGGACTAGCGGGGGGAGTTGGGTTCTTC. Together with reference TRBV18 and TRBJ2-1, the CDR3 gives the full variable domain: NAGVMQNPRHLVRRRGQEARLRCSPMKGHSHVYWYRQLPEEGLKFMVYLQKENIIDESGMPKERFSAEFPKEGPSILRIQQVVRGDSAAYFCASSPPGLAGGVGFFGPGTRLTVL.

The gene calls are TRBV20-1 and TRBJ1-2; TRBD1 is a possible D gene (5 bases). Per the germline V gene, CDR1 is DFQATT and CDR2 is SNEGSKA (reference sequence). This CDR3 is 13 amino acids long. Between the trimmed V and J ends, which lost 3 bases and 6 bases, there was a span of 14 bases. The CDR3: CSASRQFSDGYTF. CDR3 DNA sequence: TGCAGTGCTAGTCGACAGTTTTCCGATGGCTACACCTTC.

This clone was detected once. This chain links TRBV18 with TRBJ1-1; 7 bases are a match to TRBD1. Germline loops: CDR1 KGHSH, CDR2 LQKENI. With V trimmed by 6 bases and J by 1 base, 2 bases remained unmatched. The CDR3 runs to 13 residues. The CDR3 DNA follows: TGTGCCAGCTCGAGACAGGGGAACACTGAAGCTTTCTTT. Encoded protein: CASSRQGNTEAFF.

The chain recombines TRBV15 with TRBJ1-2; tentatively, D is TRBD1 (5 bases). Germline-derived CDR1 and CDR2 are LNHNV and YYDKDF (reference sequence). Trimming left V 3 bases short and J 0 bases short, with 11 bases between. CDR3 length: 15 residues. As DNA, the CDR3 is TGTGCCACCAGCAGGGTCGGGGGTGCTAACTATGGCTACACCTTC. Translation gives CATSRVGGANYGYTF.

The CDR3: CAWRAPGQGYNSPLHF. The CDR3 region has the DNA TGTGCCTGGAGAGCACCGGGACAGGGTTATAATTCACCCCTCCACTTT. This sequence joins TRBV30 and TRBJ1-6; 9 nucleotides agree with TRBD1. Germline V lookup: CDR1 GTSNPN, CDR2 SVGIG (reference sequence). The CDR3 contains 16 residues. Germline trimming cut 3 bases from V and 4 bases from J; bases unmatched to any gene: 7.

The chain couples TRBV7-2 to TRBJ2-2, with TRBD1 as a possible D gene (6 bases). V was trimmed by 3 bases and J by 7 bases, leaving 18 bases between them. Germline CDR1 and CDR2: SGHTA and FQGNSA. The CDR3 contains 16 residues. The CDR3 is CASSLFPQGNGGELFF. The CDR3, as DNA: TGTGCCAGCAGCTTGTTCCCACAGGGTAACGGCGGGGAGCTGTTTTTT. Drawing the rest from reference TRBV7-2 and TRBJ2-2, the complete variable domain is GAGVSQSPSNKVTEKGKDVELRCDPISGHTALYWYRQSLGQGLEFLIYFQGNSAPDKSGLPSDRFSAERTGGSVSTLTIQRTQQEDSAVYLCASSLFPQGNGGELFFGEGSRLTVL.

The V call is TRBV19, the J call TRBJ2-3; maybe TRBD2 (6 bases). Germline assignment: CDR1 LNHDA and CDR2 SQIVND (reference sequence). The V and J ends lost 3 bases and 6 bases respectively, with 16 bases between them. The CDR3 consists of 15 residues. CDR3 DNA: TGTGCCAGTAGTATGGAGGGGTGGAGGTGGGATACGCAGTATTTT. Protein product: CASSMEGWRWDTQYF.

CDR3 sequence reads: CASSSGRGETQYF. The DNA for the CDR3 is TGTGCCAGCAGCTCAGGGAGGGGAGAGACCCAGTACTTC. The chain uses TRBV5-6 and TRBJ2-5, with 7 bases fitting TRBD2. The CDR3 has 13 residues. V was clipped by 3 bases and J by 4 bases; unmatched bases: 3. Germline values: CDR1 SGHDT, CDR2 YYEEEE.

The rearrangement joins TRBV6-6 to TRBJ2-7, with 9 bases aligning to TRBD1. CDR1 is MNHNY and CDR2 is SVGAGI in the germline V gene (reference sequence). The J segment lost 2 bases and the V segment lost 5 bases, leaving 16 bases of the junction unmatched. This CDR3 has 18 amino acids. CDR3 amino acids: CASSPRSPRDRVTYEQYF. The CDR3 bases are TGTGCCAGCAGTCCTAGGAGCCCCCGGGACAGGGTAACCTACGAGCAGTACTTC.

The chain combines TRBV28 with TRBJ2-7, with 8 nucleotides matching TRBD1. Germline V gives CDR1 MDHEN, CDR2 SYDVKM. The V segment lost 7 bases and the J segment 0 bases; nucleotides outside the gene matches: 5. This CDR3 spans 14 amino acids. DNA for the CDR3: TGTGCCAGCACCTCCGGGACAGGCTCCTACGAGCAGTACTTC. Encoded protein: CASTSGTGSYEQYF.

The chain is built from TRBV7-2 and TRBJ1-1, with D tentatively TRBD1 (5 bases). Trimming pared 2 bases from V and 3 bases from J, leaving 10 bases between. From germline, CDR1 is SGHTA and CDR2 FQGNSA. This CDR3 is built from 14 residues. The chain's CDR3 is CASSLQIGDTEAFF. The CDR3 nucleotides are TGTGCCAGCAGCTTACAGATAGGGGACACTGAAGCTTTCTTT.

This clone was seen more than once but under ten times. The chain links TRBV28 to TRBJ2-2, with D tentatively TRBD2 (5 bases). With 5 bases removed from V and 3 bases from J, the gap between germline ends came to 13 bases. The CDR3 runs to 15 residues. Germline lookup yields CDR1 MDHEN and CDR2 SYDVKM. The CDR3 coding sequence is TGTGCCAGCAGTCCGACCCCGGGATACACCGGGGAGCTGTTTTTT. Its translation is CASSPTPGYTGELFF.

V usage is TRBV10-3 and J usage is TRBJ1-2; D is unresolved. Germline V gene lookup returns CDR1 ENHRY and CDR2 SYGVKD. V lost 8 bases and J 6 bases, leaving 16 bases between the germline ends. The length of the CDR3 is 13 residues. This CDR3 is CAIRAVPVDGYTF. For the CDR3, the DNA is TGTGCCATCCGCGCTGTGCCGGTCGATGGCTACACCTTC.

This rearrangement joins TRBV30 to TRBJ2-5; 9 bases line up with TRBD2. The CDR3 is made up of 15 amino acids. V trimming: 4 bases; J trimming: 5 bases; junction bases outside the gene matches: 11. Germline lookup yields CDR1 GTSNPN and CDR2 SVGIG (reference sequence). This chain's CDR3 is CAWMRAGGRWETQYF. The CDR3 DNA sequence: TGTGCCTGGATGAGAGCGGGGGGAAGGTGGGAGACCCAGTACTTC. Full variable domain (remainder filled in from reference TRBV30 and TRBJ2-5): SQTIHQWPATLVQPVGSPLSLECTVEGTSNPNLYWYRQAAGRGLQLLFYSVGIGQISSEVPQNLSASRPQDRQFILSSKKLLLSDSGFYLCAWMRAGGRWETQYFGPGTRLLVL.

The chain has TRBV5-1 and TRBJ1-6; 9 bases map to TRBD1. The CDR3 runs to 15 residues. CDR1 and CDR2 (germline): SGHRS, YFSETQ. J lost 7 bases, V lost 0 bases, and 2 bases had no gene match. Here the CDR3 reads CASSLGQGGNSPLHF. CDR3 coding DNA: TGCGCCAGCAGCTTGGGACAGGGGGGGAATTCACCCCTCCACTTT.

The rearrangement links TRBV7-2 to TRBJ2-3; 8 positions agree with TRBD2. With V trimmed by 5 bases and J by 9 bases, 10 bases remained unmatched. This CDR3 is 14 amino acids long. Germline CDR1 reads SGHTA; CDR2 reads FQGNSA. In DNA, the CDR3 is TGTGCCAGCAGCCGCGGGGCGGGAGGTGGGACGCAGTATTTT. Translating it yields CASSRGAGGGTQYF.

The J gene is TRBJ1-6, the V gene TRBV5-4, with 7 bases lining up with TRBD1. The CDR3 covers 13 residues. The germline CDR1 and CDR2 sequences are SGHNT and YYREEE (reference sequence). After removal of 7 bases from V and 9 bases from J, the junction contained 7 bases not matched to a gene. The CDR3 DNA reads as TGTGCCAGCGGACAGGCTTCGGGTTCACCCCTCCACTTT. This gives the protein CASGQASGSPLHF.

This chain uses TRBV12-3 or TRBV12-4 with TRBJ2-5; possibly TRBD1 for D (6 bases). The CDR3 length is 13 residues. The germline V and J ends were trimmed by 7 bases and 4 bases, with 13 bases remaining between them. CDR3 DNA: TGTGCCAGCATCCACAGGGTAGGAGAGACCCAGTACTTC. As protein: CASIHRVGETQYF.